The 15 T cell receptor beta chains presented below share a single source sample, sequenced in a study of T cell clonality in common variable immunodeficiency. TCRdb keeps only in-frame clones here, not all; method: immunoSEQ multiplex PCR. This sample has 60,000 to 75,000 clones, each found more than once. Input material: peripheral blood mononuclear cells. The origin of the receptors is a person aged 18 to 75 in good health.

This clone showed up many times. The read stops 3 residues short of the end of the CDR3; the missing end is completed from the germline J gene. V gene TRBV2 combines with J gene TRBJ1-5; 7 bases align to TRBD1. V lost 6 bases and J lost 3; bases outside the gene matches: 5. CDR3 length: 14 residues. CDR1 and CDR2 (germline): SNHLY, FYNNEI. The CDR3 DNA, read in part, is TGTGCCAGCAGGGAGACAGGGCCCAATCAGCCC. This encodes CASRETGPNQP. The whole CDR3 protein is CASRETGPNQPQHF.

This clone appeared many times. The missing CDR3 end, 3 residues past where the read stops, is filled in from the germline J gene. The J gene is TRBJ2-7, the V gene TRBV2; 9 nucleotides match TRBD2. The length of the CDR3 is 17 residues. J lost 4 bases, V lost 4 bases, and 14 bases had no gene match. CDR1 is SNHLY, CDR2 FYNNEI, per germline. The chain's CDR3 is CASSAGVAGVSWYEQYF. CDR3 DNA (partial): TGTGCCAGCAGTGCTGGGGTAGCGGGAGTCTCTTGGTACGAG.

This clone was seen at least ten times. The read comes to an end 3 residues before the CDR3 does, leaving the germline J gene to fill in the end. V is TRBV9 and J is TRBJ2-5; 7 bases match TRBD2. The V and J ends lost 6 bases and 5 bases, in that order; junction bases with no gene match: 10. The germline V gene encodes CDR1 SGDLS and CDR2 YYNGEE. There are 14 residues in the CDR3. CDR3 DNA (partial): TGTGCCAGCACCCCTAGCGGAGTGGGGGAGACC. It is translated as CASTPSGVGET. The full CDR3 reads CASTPSGVGETQYF.

In its sample, this clone was seen many times. One end of the junction varies from germline; a read error may be responsible. Read coverage stops 3 residues before the CDR3 terminus; the germline J gene supplies the remainder. The chain recombines TRBV4-2 with TRBJ2-3; 8 nucleotides match TRBD2. From germline, CDR1 is LGHNA and CDR2 YNFKEQ. The CDR3 is 17 amino acids. CDR3: CASSQNPGLVVSDTQYF. The covered CDR3 bases are TGCGCCAGCAGTCAAAACCCGGGACTAGTGGTTTCAGATACG.

Many counts were recorded for this clone. The read ends 3 residues shy of where the CDR3 ends; the end is completed using the germline J gene. This chain links TRBV19 with TRBJ1-2; 9 bases match TRBD1. This CDR3 has 14 amino acids. Germline-derived CDR1 and CDR2 are LNHDA and SQIVND (reference sequence). Losses at the gene ends were 7 bases for V and 3 bases for J; bases not matched to a gene: 6. CDR3 DNA, as far as it was read: TGTGCCAGTAAGCCGGACAGGGGTGACTATGGC. It is translated as CASKPDRGDYG. The CDR3 as a whole reads CASKPDRGDYGYTF.

Many counts were recorded for this clone. The observed sequence ends 3 residues before the CDR3 terminus, with the missing tail filled in from the germline J gene. The sample contains more than one DNA sequence encoding this CDR3. The V gene is TRBV5-1, the J gene TRBJ2-3; 10 positions match TRBD2. In germline, CDR1 is SGHRS, CDR2 YFSETQ. CDR3 length equals 15 residues. The junction had 2 bases not matched to a gene; V was cut back by 0 bases and J by 4 bases. Partial CDR3 DNA: TGCGCCAGCAGCTTGGGGACTAGCGGATCAGATACG. It codes for CASSLGTSGSDT. From start to end, the CDR3 is CASSLGTSGSDTQYF.

This clone has a count of ten or more. Read coverage stops 3 residues before the CDR3 terminus; the germline J gene supplies the remainder. This sequence joins TRBV20-1 and TRBJ1-1, with 8 bases aligning to TRBD1. The CDR3 is 13 amino acids. Losses at the gene ends were 6 bases for V and 7 bases for J; bases not matched to a gene: 10. CDR1 and CDR2 (germline): DFQATT, SNEGSKA (reference sequence). CDR3 sequence: CSAWARGQGEAFF. The DNA read from the CDR3 is TGCAGTGCATGGGCCAGGGGGCAAGGTGAA.

This clone was detected ten times or more. The missing CDR3 end, 3 residues past where the read stops, is filled in from the germline J gene. The chain joins TRBV7-9 to TRBJ1-6; no reliable D call. The V and J ends lost 3 bases and 5 bases respectively, with 8 bases between them. CDR1 is SEHNR and CDR2 is FQNEAQ in the germline V gene (reference sequence). The CDR3 sequence is 14 residues long. The CDR3 reads CASSLSTDNSPLHF. The DNA read from the CDR3 is TGTGCCAGCAGCTTGTCCACAGATAATTCACCC.

The table lists this clone with many counts. The CDR3 spells CAWSEGAAATNEKLFF. Incomplete CDR3 DNA: TGTGCCTGGAGTGAGGGGGCAGCTGCAACTAATGAAAAA. This chain connects TRBV30 to TRBJ1-4; 7 nucleotides match TRBD1. The read finishes 3 residues shy of the CDR3 end, and the germline J gene is used to complete it. This CDR3 has 16 residues. The germline V gene encodes CDR1 GTSNPN and CDR2 SVGIG (reference sequence). V trimming: 1 base; J trimming: 0 bases; junction bases outside the gene matches: 5.

This clone has a count of ten or more. CDR3 region: CASSPLAGENQETQYF. The CDR3 bases that were read are TGTGCCAGCAGCCCCCTGGCAGGGGAAAACCAAGAGACC. The gene calls are TRBV14 and TRBJ2-5; TRBD1 might be the D (6 bases). Coverage ceases 3 residues before the CDR3 finishes, and the germline J gene fills in the end. Trimming stripped 4 bases from V and 0 bases from J, with 15 bases between. From germline, CDR1 is SGHDN and CDR2 FVKESK. The CDR3 loop spans 16 amino acids. The full variable domain, its missing parts supplied by reference TRBV14 and TRBJ2-5, is EAGVTQFPSHSVIEKGQTVTLRCDPISGHDNLYWYRRVMGKEIKFLLHFVKESKQDESGMPNNRFLAERTGGTYSTLKVQPAELEDSGVYFCASSPLAGENQETQYFGPGTRLLVL.

This clone was counted many times. Read data end 3 residues before the CDR3 end; the end is taken from the germline J gene. This sequence joins TRBV18 and TRBJ2-3; D possibly corresponds to TRBD1 (6 bases). Trimming cost V 3 bases and J 6 bases, with 10 bases left between them. The CDR3 length is 13 residues. CDR1 is KGHSH, CDR2 LQKENI, per germline. This CDR3 reads CASSPWGRDTQYF. The CDR3 DNA, read in part, is TGTGCCAGCTCACCTTGGGGGCGTGATACG.

This clone was counted many times. The read comes to an end 3 residues before the CDR3 does, leaving the germline J gene to fill in the end. This rearrangement joins TRBV20-1 to TRBJ2-1; 8 bases fit TRBD2. CDR1 is DFQATT and CDR2 is SNEGSKA in the germline V gene (reference sequence). This CDR3 contains 14 residues. V shed 0 bases and J 5 bases; nucleotides not matched to a gene: 3. CDR3: CSARDGTRDNEQFF. CDR3 DNA, as far as it was read: TGCAGTGCTAGAGACGGGACTAGAGACAATGAG.

This clone appeared many times. The observed sequence ends 3 residues before the CDR3 terminus, with the missing tail filled in from the germline J gene. The rearrangement uses TRBV20-1 and TRBJ1-2; possibly TRBD1 for D (6 bases). CDR1 is DFQATT, CDR2 SNEGSKA, per germline (reference sequence). The length of the CDR3 is 15 residues. Trimming shortened V by 4 bases and J by 0 bases, and 15 bases separated the two germline ends. CDR3 protein: CSATDTGKTNYGYTF. The CDR3 DNA, read in part, is TGCAGTGCTACTGACACAGGGAAGACTAACTATGGC.

This clone was observed many times. The DNA ends 3 residues before the CDR3 does, and the rest of the CDR3 is filled in from the germline J gene. This chain connects TRBV5-1 to TRBJ2-3, with a weak D call TRBD2 (5 bases). The V and J ends lost 5 bases and 4 bases respectively, with 14 bases between them. CDR1 is SGHRS, CDR2 YFSETQ, per germline. The CDR3 loop spans 14 amino acids. The sequenced part of the CDR3 DNA is TGCGCCAGCAGTCGAGATACTAGGTCAGATACG. This gives the protein CASSRDTRSDT. The entire CDR3 sequence reads CASSRDTRSDTQYF.

This clone has at least ten counts. From the germline J gene comes the end of the CDR3, since the read stops 3 residues before it. The chain joins TRBV6-2 or TRBV6-3 to TRBJ2-2; tentative D call: TRBD1 (6 bases). The CDR3 runs 13 residues. Trimming took 5 bases from V and 5 from J, leaving 9 bases between them. Germline V lookup: CDR1 MNHEY, CDR2 SVGEGT. The CDR3 is CASSPQGTGELFF. The part of the CDR3 DNA that was read is TGTGCCAGCAGTCCCCAGGGGACCGGGGAG.